The 30 T cell receptor beta chains presented below share a single source sample, sequenced in a study of shared clonotypes between healthy human individuals. Clones were read by immunoSEQ multiplex PCR, and TCRdb kept only the in-frame ones, dropping some. The sample consists of more than 1.2 million clones, around 98.5% of them appearing once. Input material: naive CD4+ T cells sorted from blood. Stated subset: CD45RA+ positively selected. The source of these receptors is a man aged 30-40 years in good health.

DNA of the CDR3: TGTGCCAGCAAGACAGAAACAGAGGCTGGCTACACCTTC. Its protein product is CASKTETEAGYTF. V and J are TRBV2 and TRBJ1-2; D is possibly TRBD1 (5 bases). Germline V gives CDR1 SNHLY, CDR2 FYNNEI. This CDR3 is 13 amino acids long. V was clipped by 7 bases and J by 7 bases, with 16 bases between them. The full variable domain, completed using reference TRBV2 and TRBJ1-2, is EPEVTQTPSHQVTQMGQEVILRCVPISNHLYFYWYRQILGQKVEFLVSFYNNEISEKSEIFDDQFSVERPDGSNFTLKIRSTKLEDSAMYFCASKTETEAGYTFGSGTRLTVV.

This chain joins TRBV19 and TRBJ2-3; D is ambiguous. Trimming cost V 7 bases and J 4 bases, with 12 bases left between them. Germline V gene lookup returns CDR1 LNHDA and CDR2 SQIVND (reference sequence). CDR3 size: 13 residues. This CDR3 reads CASTAEGADTQYF. CDR3 nucleotides: TGTGCCAGTACCGCCGAAGGCGCAGATACGCAGTATTTT. Drawing the rest from reference TRBV19 and TRBJ2-3, the complete variable domain is DGGITQSPKYLFRKEGQNVTLSCEQNLNHDAMYWYRQDPGQGLRLIYYSQIVNDFQKGDIAEGYSVSREKKESFPLTVTSAQKNPTAFYLCASTAEGADTQYFGPGTRLTVL.

V usage is TRBV4-2 and J usage is TRBJ2-1; TRBD2 aligns across 7 bases. CDR1 LGHNA and CDR2 YNFKEQ come from the germline V gene. The CDR3 runs to 16 residues. Trimming at V came to 0 bases and at J to 12 bases, leaving 14 bases not matched to a gene. The CDR3 loop reads CASSQEQGLGGGGQFF. CDR3 coding DNA: TGTGCCAGCAGCCAAGAACAAGGACTAGGTGGCGGGGGGCAGTTCTTC.

V and J are TRBV29-1 and TRBJ2-5, with 13 bases fitting TRBD2. The germline V gene has CDR1 SQVTM and CDR2 ANQGSEA. The CDR3 totals 15 residues. V shed 7 bases, J shed 5 bases, and the junction held 10 bases outside the gene matches. The CDR3 sequence: CSASWTSGRRETQYF. In DNA, the CDR3 is TGCAGCGCCTCCTGGACTAGCGGGAGAAGGGAGACCCAGTACTTC. The full variable domain, its missing parts supplied by reference TRBV29-1 and TRBJ2-5, is SAVISQKPSRDICQRGTSLTIQCQVDSQVTMMFWYRQQPGQSLTLIATANQGSEATYESGFVIDKFPISRPNLTFSTLTVSNMSPEDSSIYLCSASWTSGRRETQYFGPGTRLLVL.

This chain joins TRBV27 and TRBJ2-3; 12 nucleotides match TRBD1. Germline assignment: CDR1 MNHEY and CDR2 SMNVEV (reference sequence). Trimming at V came to 2 bases and at J to 2 bases, leaving 5 bases not matched to a gene. The CDR3 has 17 residues. This CDR3 is CASSLGDRGLHTDTQYF. CDR3 DNA sequence: TGTGCCAGCAGTTTAGGGGACAGGGGGCTCCACACAGATACGCAGTATTTT.

The CDR3 loop reads CSVELRDLVQYF. In nucleotides, the CDR3 is TGCAGCGTTGAGCTTCGAGATCTAGTGCAGTACTTC. The rearrangement uses TRBV29-1 and TRBJ2-7, with D uncertain. CDR3 length: 12 amino acids. Looked up from germline, CDR1 is SQVTM and CDR2 is ANQGSEA. Deletions cut 3 bases from V and 9 bases from J, with 15 bases between.

This chain connects TRBV11-3 to TRBJ2-1; 8 nucleotides agree with TRBD2. CDR1 is SGHNT and CDR2 is YENEEA in the germline V gene. The CDR3 has 17 residues. Trimming cost V 1 base and J 2 bases; bases outside gene matches: 7. The CDR3 loop is CASSLASGSTTYNEQFF. For the CDR3, the DNA is TGTGCCAGCAGCTTAGCCAGCGGGAGTACTACCTACAATGAGCAGTTCTTC.

The chain is built from TRBV2 and TRBJ1-5, with TRBD1 matching over 10 bases. J was trimmed by 1 base and V by 7 bases; bases with no gene match: 7. The CDR3 is made up of 16 amino acids. Germline loops: CDR1 SNHLY, CDR2 FYNNEI. The CDR3, as DNA: TGTGCCAGCACCGCTCGGGACAGGGGAAGCAATCAGCCCCAGCATTTT. Residues: CASTARDRGSNQPQHF.

As for this clone: The same CDR3 also results from other DNA sequences found in this sample. V and J are TRBV14 and TRBJ2-5; no clear D gene. V was clipped by 1 base and J by 8 bases, with 11 bases between them. Germline V gene sequence: CDR1 SGHDN, CDR2 FVKESK. The CDR3 totals 13 residues. In nucleotides, the CDR3 is TGTGCCAGCAGCCAAGTCCCCCTGGGAACCCAGTACTTC. Translated: CASSQVPLGTQYF.

The chain uses TRBV18 and TRBJ1-4, with TRBD1 as a possible D gene (5 bases). Germline CDR1 and CDR2: KGHSH and LQKENI. The CDR3 is 18 residues long. V was shortened by 0 bases and J by 4 bases, with 18 bases between the two germline ends. For the CDR3, the DNA is TGTGCCAGCTCACCACCGGTCCAGGGCCGGACCCGTAATGAAAAACTGTTTTTT. Translated, it gives CASSPPVQGRTRNEKLFF.

J is TRBJ2-7 and V is TRBV7-2; TRBD1 matches at 10 bases. Germline CDR1 and CDR2: SGHTA and FQGNSA. V gave up 1 base and J gave up 3 bases; unmatched junction bases: 3. This CDR3 spans 15 amino acids. CDR3 sequence (DNA): TGTGCCAGCAGCTTAGGACAGGGGGCTTTCTACGAGCAGTACTTC. The encoded protein is CASSLGQGAFYEQYF.

The chain recombines TRBV2 with TRBJ2-7; TRBD1 might be the D (6 bases). V shed 0 bases and J shed 3 bases, with 12 bases lying between them. The CDR3 loop spans 15 amino acids. Germline V gene sequence: CDR1 SNHLY, CDR2 FYNNEI. The CDR3 protein is CASSEAEEQGYEQYF. CDR3 bases: TGTGCCAGCAGTGAAGCGGAGGAACAGGGCTACGAGCAGTACTTC.

The J gene is TRBJ2-7, the V gene TRBV10-3; D is unclear. This CDR3 contains 13 residues. V was trimmed by 8 bases and J by 0 bases, leaving 11 bases between them. The germline V gene encodes CDR1 ENHRY and CDR2 SYGVKD. The CDR3 DNA reads TGTGCCATCGAAGACGGTAACTCCTACGAGCAGTACTTC. Translation: CAIEDGNSYEQYF.

V is TRBV11-2 and J is TRBJ2-7; 11 positions match TRBD1. J gave up 3 bases and V 5 bases, and 6 bases lay outside the gene matches. Germline CDR1 SGHAT, CDR2 FQNNGV. CDR3 length equals 15 residues. The CDR3 is CASSRPGQGGYEQYF. The DNA of the CDR3 is TGTGCCAGCAGCCGACCGGGACAGGGGGGCTACGAGCAGTACTTC.

This clone showed up just once. Other nucleotide sequences in the sample specify the same CDR3. The chain couples TRBV18 to TRBJ2-6, with TRBD1 identical over 10 bases. The germline V gene encodes CDR1 KGHSH and CDR2 LQKENI. Trimming took 6 bases from V and 0 from J; bases not matched to a gene: 5. The CDR3 runs to 17 residues. The CDR3 region is CASSPGTGVSGANVLTF. CDR3 nucleotides: TGTGCCAGCTCCCCCGGGACAGGGGTCTCTGGGGCCAACGTCCTGACTTTC. Filled out from reference TRBV18 and TRBJ2-6, the complete variable domain reads NAGVMQNPRHLVRRRGQEARLRCSPMKGHSHVYWYRQLPEEGLKFMVYLQKENIIDESGMPKERFSAEFPKEGPSILRIQQVVRGDSAAYFCASSPGTGVSGANVLTFGAGSRLTVL.

The CDR3 loop is CASSDHGGNYEQYF. CDR3 in DNA: TGCGCCAGCAGTGATCATGGGGGGAACTACGAGCAGTACTTC. V gene TRBV10-2 combines with J gene TRBJ2-7; D might be TRBD2 (6 bases). Germline V gives CDR1 WSHSY, CDR2 SAAADI. V was shortened by 3 bases and J by 3 bases, with 12 bases between the two germline ends. This CDR3 comprises 14 residues.

This sequence joins TRBV6-5 and TRBJ1-5; 7 nucleotides match TRBD1. The V segment lost 4 bases and the J segment 0 bases; nucleotides outside the gene matches: 3. The length of the CDR3 is 15 residues. The germline CDR1 and CDR2 sequences are MNHEY and SVGAGI. CDR3 DNA sequence: TGTGCCAGCAGTTCCACAGGGGTTAGCAATCAGCCCCAGCATTTT. It yields the protein CASSSTGVSNQPQHF.

CDR3 coding DNA: TGTGCTCCAGCAGATAAAGAGACCCAGTACTTC. Its translation is CAPADKETQYF. The chain combines TRBV6-6 with TRBJ2-5; D call uncertain. This CDR3 region has 11 residues. Germline CDR1 reads MNHNY; CDR2 reads SVGAGI (reference sequence).

The chain joins TRBV9 to TRBJ2-7, with 9 nucleotides matching TRBD2. The CDR3 runs to 16 residues. Trimming removed 3 bases from V and 1 base from J; junction bases left unmatched: 8. In germline, CDR1 is SGDLS, CDR2 YYNGEE. CDR3 loop: CASSAGPGLASYEQYF. The CDR3 DNA reads as TGTGCCAGCAGCGCTGGGCCGGGACTAGCATCCTACGAGCAGTACTTC.

The V and J genes are TRBV5-4 and TRBJ1-1; perhaps TRBD1 as D (6 bases). The V gene lost 0 bases and the J gene lost 5 bases, with 14 bases spanning the gap. CDR1 and CDR2 from the germline V gene are SGHNT and YYREEE (reference sequence). The CDR3 length is 15 residues. The CDR3 here is CASSLDWGAGTEAFF. The CDR3 nucleotides are TGTGCCAGCAGCTTGGATTGGGGGGCTGGGACTGAAGCTTTCTTT. Full variable domain (missing parts from reference TRBV5-4 and TRBJ1-1): ETGVTQSPTHLIKTRGQQVTLRCSSQSGHNTVSWYQQALGQGPQFIFQYYREEENGRGNFPPRFSGLQFPNYSSELNVNALELDDSALYLCASSLDWGAGTEAFFGQGTRLTVV.

This clone was picked up one time. Additional DNA sequences in this sample encode the identical CDR3. The chain recombines TRBV18 with TRBJ2-7; the D call may be TRBD1 or TRBD2 (5 bases each). CDR3 length: 12 residues. The ends were cut back, 2 bases at V and 3 bases at J, with 5 bases in the middle. CDR1 is KGHSH, CDR2 LQKENI, per germline. The CDR3 sequence is CASSPGGYEQYF. As DNA, the CDR3 is TGTGCCAGCTCACCAGGGGGCTACGAGCAGTACTTC.

The gene calls are TRBV7-6 and TRBJ1-5; weak D call: TRBD1 (6 bases). Trimming left V 1 base short and J 3 bases short, with 7 bases between. The CDR3 extends over 14 amino acids. In germline, CDR1 is SGHVS, CDR2 FNYEAQ. This CDR3 is CASSLGDNNQPQHF. CDR3 DNA: TGTGCCAGCAGCTTAGGGGACAACAATCAGCCCCAGCATTTT. Complete variable domain (other parts from reference TRBV7-6 and TRBJ1-5): GAGVSQSPRYKVTKRGQDVALRCDPISGHVSLYWYRQALGQGPEFLTYFNYEAQQDKSGLPNDRFSAERPEGSISTLTIQRTEQRDSAMYRCASSLGDNNQPQHFGDGTRLSIL.

The chain joins TRBV30 to TRBJ2-2; D perhaps matches TRBD1 (6 bases). The germline V gene has CDR1 GTSNPN and CDR2 SVGIG (reference sequence). V gave up 4 bases and J gave up 5 bases, with 8 bases separating them. CDR3 length equals 12 residues. For the CDR3, the DNA is TGTGCCTGGAAACAGGGTACCGGGGAGCTGTTTTTT. Protein: CAWKQGTGELFF.

This chain uses TRBV5-1 with TRBJ2-6; D possibly matches TRBD1 or TRBD2 (5 bases each). Per the germline V gene, CDR1 is SGHRS and CDR2 is YFSETQ. V shed 3 bases and J shed 0 bases, with 10 bases lying between them. This CDR3 region has 16 residues. CDR3 in DNA: TGCGCCAGCAGCTCGGGACCAAGCTCTGGGGCCAACGTCCTGACTTTC. Translated: CASSSGPSSGANVLTF.

This clone was detected only once. CDR3 region: CASSLVGGDTLGYEQYF. The CDR3 DNA reads as TGTGCCAGCAGCTTAGTCGGGGGAGATACTCTGGGGTACGAGCAGTACTTC. The rearrangement links TRBV7-2 to TRBJ2-7, with D tentatively TRBD2 (6 bases). Germline V gives CDR1 SGHTA, CDR2 FQGNSA. Trimming took 1 base from V and 4 from J, leaving 20 bases between them. This CDR3 comprises 17 residues.

DNA of the CDR3: TGCAGCGTTGAAGCTGGGACACGGTACGAGCAGTACTTC. As protein: CSVEAGTRYEQYF. The V gene is TRBV29-1, the J gene TRBJ2-7; a weak D match, TRBD1 (6 bases). Deletions cut 1 base from V and 4 bases from J, with 11 bases between. Germline loops: CDR1 SQVTM, CDR2 ANQGSEA. The CDR3 spans 13 residues.

This chain joins TRBV6-4 and TRBJ2-5; D call uncertain. V gave up 4 bases and J gave up 1 base, with 1 base separating them. Germline lookup yields CDR1 MRHNA and CDR2 SNTAGT. The CDR3 is 11 amino acids. This CDR3 is CASSGQETQYF. The CDR3 nucleotides read TGTGCCAGCAGTGGCCAAGAGACCCAGTACTTC.

This clone was observed a single time. The gene calls are TRBV2 and TRBJ1-5; tentative D call: TRBD1 (6 bases). The CDR3 totals 14 residues. Germline-derived CDR1 and CDR2 are SNHLY and FYNNEI. V lost 6 bases to trimming and J lost 3 bases, with 12 bases between them. Here the CDR3 reads CASSPTGPNQPQHF. The CDR3 DNA sequence: TGTGCCAGCAGCCCCACAGGGCCCAATCAGCCCCAGCATTTT.

Remarks on this clone: The sample has other DNA sequences that encode this CDR3 too. This chain joins TRBV5-1 and TRBJ2-3; 8 bases align to TRBD2. Germline CDR1 reads SGHRS; CDR2 reads YFSETQ. The CDR3 length is 15 residues. The trim removed 0 bases at V and 1 base at J, leaving 1 base unmatched. This chain's CDR3 is CASSLAGGRTDTQYF. The DNA for the CDR3 is TGCGCCAGCAGCTTGGCGGGGGGGCGCACAGATACGCAGTATTTT.

The rearrangement links TRBV18 to TRBJ2-5; D remains ambiguous. Germline V gives CDR1 KGHSH, CDR2 LQKENI. V was trimmed by 0 bases and J by 1 base, leaving 12 bases between them. The CDR3 runs to 16 residues. The CDR3 loop reads CASSPPGGLVQETQYF. CDR3 DNA: TGTGCCAGCTCACCACCAGGCGGCCTAGTCCAAGAGACCCAGTACTTC.